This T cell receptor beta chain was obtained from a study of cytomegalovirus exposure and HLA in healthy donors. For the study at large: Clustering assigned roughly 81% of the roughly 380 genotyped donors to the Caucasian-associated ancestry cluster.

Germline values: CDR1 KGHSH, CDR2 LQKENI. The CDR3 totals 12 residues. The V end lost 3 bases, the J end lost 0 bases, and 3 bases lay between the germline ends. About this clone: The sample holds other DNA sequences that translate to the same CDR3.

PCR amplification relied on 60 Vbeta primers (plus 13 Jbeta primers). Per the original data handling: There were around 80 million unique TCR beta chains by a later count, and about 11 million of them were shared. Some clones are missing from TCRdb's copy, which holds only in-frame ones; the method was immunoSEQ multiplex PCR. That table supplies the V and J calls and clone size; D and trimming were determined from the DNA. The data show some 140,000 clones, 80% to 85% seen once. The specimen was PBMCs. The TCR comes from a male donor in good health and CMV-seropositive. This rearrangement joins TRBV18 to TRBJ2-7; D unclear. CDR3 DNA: TGTGCCAGCTCACCCAGCTCCTACGAGCAGTACTTC. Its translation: CASSPSSYEQYF. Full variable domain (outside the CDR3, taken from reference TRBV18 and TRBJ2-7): NAGVMQNPRHLVRRRGQEARLRCSPMKGHSHVYWYRQLPEEGLKFMVYLQKENIIDESGMPKERFSAEFPKEGPSILRIQQVVRGDSAAYFCASSPSSYEQYFGPGTRLTVT.